This entry features one T cell receptor (beta chain) sequence. The data stem from a study of blood T cell repertoires in COVID-19. Data came from immunoSEQ multiplex PCR; TCRdb stores just in-frame clones and leaves some out. The sample lists 200,000 to 250,000 clones, about 87% occurring once. Input material: peripheral blood. The source is a man in his 70s with acute or convalescent COVID-19.

The CDR3 loop reads CAISQPRDQETQYF. For the CDR3, the DNA is TGTGCCATCAGTCAACCTCGGGACCAAGAGACCCAGTACTTC. The genes are TRBV10-3 and TRBJ2-5; D gene uncertain. This CDR3 region has 14 residues. Deletions cut 5 bases from V and 0 bases from J, with 10 bases between. Germline values: CDR1 ENHRY, CDR2 SYGVKD.